One sample yielded the 28 T cell receptor beta chains listed below, sequenced in a study of cytomegalovirus exposure and HLA in healthy donors. 60 Vbeta and 13 Jbeta primers were used in PCR. TCRdb's copy holds only in-frame clones and misses some; the assay was immunoSEQ multiplex PCR. The sample includes 75,000 to 90,000 clones, under 85% seen only once; the top ten take 8% to 9%. The sequencing sample was made of PBMCs. The receptors originated from a woman in her forties in good health and CMV-seropositive.

The chain links TRBV28 to TRBJ1-1, with 7 bases that match TRBD1. This CDR3 is 11 amino acids long. Germline trimming cut 8 bases from V and 6 bases from J; bases unmatched to any gene: 3. The germline gives CDR1 MDHEN, CDR2 SYDVKM. The CDR3 loop reads CASWTGSEAFF. CDR3 in DNA: TGTGCCAGCTGGACAGGCTCTGAAGCTTTCTTT.

The rearrangement uses TRBV6-5 and TRBJ1-1; possible D gene TRBD1, 5 bases. V was clipped by 0 bases and J by 1 base, with 9 bases between them. Germline-derived CDR1 and CDR2 are MNHEY and SVGAGI. This CDR3 comprises 15 residues. The CDR3 protein is CASSYSNQGNTEAFF. The CDR3 DNA is TGTGCCAGCAGTTACTCGAATCAGGGGAACACTGAAGCTTTCTTT.

V and J are TRBV5-1 and TRBJ1-1, with a weak D call TRBD1 (5 bases). The CDR3 spans 13 residues. V gave up 0 bases and J gave up 3 bases, with 6 bases separating them. Per germline, CDR1 SGHRS and CDR2 YFSETQ. The CDR3 DNA is TGCGCCAGCAGCTTGGGCAGGGACACTGAAGCTTTCTTT. It specifies CASSLGRDTEAFF.

This chain links TRBV6-5 with TRBJ2-7; 9 bases fit TRBD1. The trim removed 8 bases at V and 4 bases at J, leaving 12 bases unmatched. CDR1 is MNHEY, CDR2 SVGAGI, per germline. The CDR3 has 15 residues. For the CDR3, the DNA is TGTGCCAGCCGGCCCGGGGACAGGGTACGATACGAGCAGTACTTC. Protein sequence: CASRPGDRVRYEQYF.

Notes on this clone: One junction end does not reproduce the germline sequence, and a read error may be involved. V usage is TRBV2 and J usage is TRBJ1-2, with TRBD1 matching 7 bases. The CDR3 is made up of 14 amino acids. CDR1 is SNHLY and CDR2 is FYNNEI in the germline V gene. In nucleotides, the CDR3 is TGTGCCAGCAGGGAAGGGGGCCCTAACTATGGCTACACCTTC. This encodes CASREGGPNYGYTF.

The V call is TRBV7-8, the J call TRBJ2-5, with a tentative D call TRBD1 (5 bases). V dropped 5 bases and J dropped 5 bases, with 9 bases sitting between them. In germline, CDR1 is SGHVS, CDR2 FQNEAQ. This CDR3 spans 12 amino acids. CDR3 residues: CASSRGWETQYF. DNA of the CDR3: TGTGCCAGCAGCAGGGGTTGGGAGACCCAGTACTTC.

CDR3 in amino acids: CASSLFKVEPYEQYF. CDR3 bases: TGTGCCAGCAGTTTATTCAAGGTGGAGCCATACGAGCAGTACTTC. V is TRBV27 and J is TRBJ2-7; D gene unclear. Between the trimmed V and J ends, which lost 1 base and 4 bases, there was a span of 14 bases. The germline CDR1 and CDR2 sequences are MNHEY and SMNVEV (reference sequence). This CDR3 region has 15 residues.

This clone was detected a few times. This chain links TRBV7-2 with TRBJ2-7; D possibly corresponds to TRBD1 (5 bases). With 2 bases removed from V and 2 bases from J, the gap between germline ends came to 10 bases. The CDR3 is 14 residues long. CDR1 SGHTA and CDR2 FQGNSA come from the germline V gene. The CDR3 loop is CASSLSGIAYEQYF. In DNA, the CDR3 is TGTGCCAGCAGCTTATCAGGGATCGCCTACGAGCAGTACTTC. Full variable domain (rest looked up from reference TRBV7-2 and TRBJ2-7): GAGVSQSPSNKVTEKGKDVELRCDPISGHTALYWYRQSLGQGLEFLIYFQGNSAPDKSGLPSDRFSAERTGGSVSTLTIQRTQQEDSAVYLCASSLSGIAYEQYFGPGTRLTVT.

As concerns this clone: This sample also contains other DNA sequences that code for the same CDR3. The genes are TRBV29-1 and TRBJ1-3; D is ambiguous. V was clipped by 2 bases and J by 0 bases, with 8 bases between them. Germline V lookup: CDR1 SQVTM, CDR2 ANQGSEA. The CDR3 contains 14 residues. CDR3 in DNA: TGCAGCGTTGAACCGAGAATCTCTGGAAACACCATATATTTT. Its protein is CSVEPRISGNTIYF. Drawing the rest from reference TRBV29-1 and TRBJ1-3, the complete variable domain is SAVISQKPSRDICQRGTSLTIQCQVDSQVTMMFWYRQQPGQSLTLIATANQGSEATYESGFVIDKFPISRPNLTFSTLTVSNMSPEDSSIYLCSVEPRISGNTIYFGEGSWLTVV.

This chain links TRBV18 with TRBJ1-1; maybe TRBD1 (5 bases). The CDR3 covers 15 residues. The V end lost 3 bases, the J end lost 4 bases, and 15 bases lay between the germline ends. Germline values: CDR1 KGHSH, CDR2 LQKENI. CDR3 region: CASSPQGSGGTEAFF. CDR3 DNA sequence: TGTGCCAGCTCACCCCAGGGCTCTGGTGGCACTGAAGCTTTCTTT.

This sequence joins TRBV7-3 and TRBJ2-1; D might be TRBD2 (5 bases). Germline CDR1 reads SGHTA; CDR2 reads FQGTGA. The CDR3 is 16 residues long. V dropped 2 bases and J dropped 2 bases, with 13 bases sitting between them. CDR3 residues: CASSLFGSGTYNEQFF. The DNA of the CDR3 is TGTGCCAGCAGCTTATTCGGCAGCGGAACCTACAATGAGCAGTTCTTC.

This chain joins TRBV6-5 and TRBJ1-2; perhaps TRBD1 as D (6 bases). The CDR3 consists of 13 residues. CDR1 is MNHEY and CDR2 is SVGAGI in the germline V gene. V gave up 4 bases and J gave up 2 bases, with 8 bases separating them. CDR3 region: CASSFGQNYGYTF. CDR3 in DNA: TGTGCCAGCAGTTTTGGACAGAACTATGGCTACACCTTC.

This chain links TRBV4-1 with TRBJ1-4; tentative D call: TRBD1 (5 bases). In germline, CDR1 is MGHRA, CDR2 YSYEKL. Trimming took off 1 base at V and 4 bases at J, with 13 bases between the two ends. The CDR3 contains 16 residues. CDR3 sequence reads: CASSQGSDSFNEKLFF. The CDR3 bases are TGCGCCAGCAGCCAAGGGTCAGACAGTTTTAATGAAAAACTGTTTTTT.

The chain joins TRBV14 to TRBJ2-3; 8 positions match TRBD2. The V and J ends lost 3 bases and 4 bases, in that order; junction bases with no gene match: 9. The CDR3 consists of 16 residues. Germline loops: CDR1 SGHDN, CDR2 FVKESK. CDR3: CASSQVRGGPADTQYF. The CDR3 nucleotides are TGTGCCAGCAGCCAGGTCCGGGGGGGCCCAGCAGATACGCAGTATTTT.

The gene calls are TRBV7-8 and TRBJ2-1, with 7 bases lining up with TRBD2. The V gene's germline CDR1 is SGHVS and CDR2 FQNEAQ. J lost 7 bases, V lost 4 bases, and 1 base had no gene match. CDR3 length: 12 residues. This chain's CDR3 is CASSSGGNEQFF. CDR3 DNA: TGTGCCAGCAGCTCGGGGGGTAATGAGCAGTTCTTC. Full variable domain (remainder filled in from reference TRBV7-8 and TRBJ2-1): GAGVSQSPRYKVAKRGQDVALRCDPISGHVSLFWYQQALGQGPEFLTYFQNEAQLDKSGLPSDRFFAERPEGSVSTLKIQRTQQEDSAVYLCASSSGGNEQFFGPGTRLTVL.

The genes are TRBV18 and TRBJ1-5; D uncertain. The V and J ends lost 1 base and 0 bases respectively, with 13 bases between them. The CDR3 totals 17 residues. In germline, CDR1 is KGHSH, CDR2 LQKENI. The CDR3 region has the DNA TGTGCCAGCTCACCACAGGCAGGCTCTTATAGCAATCAGCCCCAGCATTTT. Amino acids: CASSPQAGSYSNQPQHF.

This rearrangement joins TRBV5-1 to TRBJ2-4; 10 bases map to TRBD2. After removal of 0 bases from V and 0 bases from J, the junction contained 0 bases not matched to a gene. CDR3 size: 16 residues. The germline CDR1 and CDR2 sequences are SGHRS and YFSETQ. As DNA, the CDR3 is TGCGCCAGCAGCTTGGTAGCGGGGGGAGCCAAAAACATTCAGTACTTC. As protein: CASSLVAGGAKNIQYF. Filled out from reference TRBV5-1 and TRBJ2-4, the complete variable domain reads KAGVTQTPRYLIKTRGQQVTLSCSPISGHRSVSWYQQTPGQGLQFLFEYFSETQRNKGNFPGRFSGRQFSNSRSEMNVSTLELGDSALYLCASSLVAGGAKNIQYFGAGTRLSVL.

The CDR3 protein is CASRPRTGKQETQYF. DNA for the CDR3: TGTGCCAGCAGACCTAGGACAGGGAAACAAGAGACCCAGTACTTC. This chain joins TRBV28 and TRBJ2-5; TRBD1 agrees at 8 bases. V lost 6 bases and J lost 2; bases outside the gene matches: 8. The germline CDR1 and CDR2 sequences are MDHEN and SYDVKM. This CDR3 contains 15 residues.

The genes are TRBV19 and TRBJ2-3; TRBD2 aligns across 12 bases. Germline values: CDR1 LNHDA, CDR2 SQIVND (reference sequence). This CDR3 comprises 17 residues. Trimming removed 6 bases from V and 4 bases from J; junction bases left unmatched: 11. The CDR3 nucleotides read TGTGCCAGTAGCGCCACTACCCCTAGCGGGGGGGCAGATACGCAGTATTTT. Its protein is CASSATTPSGGADTQYF.

The sample holds one count of this clone. This sequence joins TRBV29-1 and TRBJ1-5; possible D gene TRBD1, 5 bases. CDR3 length: 13 residues. V was pared by 4 bases and J by 6 bases, with 13 bases between. The germline CDR1 and CDR2 sequences are SQVTM and ANQGSEA. In DNA, the CDR3 is TGCAGCGTTGGTGGAGGGGCGAGTCAGCCCCAGCATTTT. Its protein is CSVGGGASQPQHF.

The rearrangement links TRBV5-6 to TRBJ1-3; tentatively, D is TRBD1 (5 bases). The CDR3 runs 15 residues. Germline V gene lookup returns CDR1 SGHDT and CDR2 YYEEEE. Trimming pared 1 base from V and 2 bases from J, leaving 10 bases between. CDR3 in DNA: TGTGCCAGCAGCTTGAGTGTGGGGCCTGGAAACACCATATATTTT. This encodes CASSLSVGPGNTIYF.

The chain recombines TRBV5-4 with TRBJ2-1, with 10 bases matching TRBD2. Germline CDR1 is SGHNT and CDR2 is YYREEE (reference sequence). V shed 2 bases and J 4 bases; nucleotides not matched to a gene: 3. The CDR3 consists of 15 residues. CDR3 sequence (DNA): TGTGCCAGCAGCTTAACTAGCGGGGTGTACAATGAGCAGTTCTTC. Encoded protein: CASSLTSGVYNEQFF.

The chain carries TRBV6-5 and TRBJ1-2, with D perhaps TRBD1 (6 bases). This CDR3 has 15 residues. Germline V gene data show CDR1 as MNHEY and CDR2 as SVGAGI. V lost 6 bases and J lost 8, with 22 bases in between. The CDR3 is CASSPDRILLGGYTF. As DNA, the CDR3 is TGTGCCAGCAGCCCGGACAGAATCTTGCTGGGAGGCTACACCTTC.

The V gene is TRBV6-5, the J gene TRBJ2-3; no definite D call. The CDR3 contains 13 residues. Germline assignment: CDR1 MNHEY and CDR2 SVGAGI. V lost 6 bases and J lost 3, with 10 bases in between. Here the CDR3 DNA reads TGTGCCAGCAGACCACCCGGGACAGATACGCAGTATTTT. This encodes CASRPPGTDTQYF.

The genes are TRBV29-1 and TRBJ2-1; 9 nucleotides line up with TRBD1. J was trimmed by 2 bases and V by 4 bases; bases with no gene match: 0. Germline V gene sequence: CDR1 SQVTM, CDR2 ANQGSEA. The CDR3 consists of 13 residues. CDR3 loop: CSVGQGAYNEQFF. CDR3 nucleotides: TGCAGCGTTGGACAGGGGGCCTACAATGAGCAGTTCTTC.

The chain links TRBV5-1 to TRBJ2-7, with a weak D call TRBD1 (5 bases). The germline V gene encodes CDR1 SGHRS and CDR2 YFSETQ. The V and J ends lost 1 base and 3 bases respectively, with 11 bases between them. This CDR3 contains 14 residues. CDR3 protein: CASSLLQASYEQYF. The CDR3 DNA follows: TGCGCCAGCAGCTTGCTACAGGCAAGCTACGAGCAGTACTTC.

The chain couples TRBV6-1 to TRBJ1-2, with D possibly matching TRBD1 (5 bases). This CDR3 spans 14 amino acids. V was cut by 6 bases and J by 5 bases, with 16 bases left in between. Per germline, CDR1 MNHNS and CDR2 SASEGT. As DNA, the CDR3 is TGTGCCAGCAGCCCCAGGGATGCCCGATATGGCTACACCTTC. Translation gives CASSPRDARYGYTF.

The table lists this clone with a few counts. This chain joins TRBV30 and TRBJ2-7; TRBD2 might be the D (5 bases). This CDR3 has 14 amino acids. V lost 0 bases, J lost 2 bases, and 11 bases lay in between. CDR1 is GTSNPN, CDR2 SVGIG, per germline (reference sequence). CDR3 residues: CAWSVHSGPYEQYF. The CDR3 coding sequence is TGTGCCTGGAGTGTACACAGCGGCCCCTACGAGCAGTACTTC.